This T cell receptor (beta chain) derives from a study of Ad26.COV2.S vaccination and SARS-CoV-2 variants. Study in general: Intramuscular Ad26.COV2.S at 5x10^10 or 1x10^11 viral particles.

The CDR3 is 13 amino acids. V lost 1 base to trimming and J lost 5 bases, with 6 bases between them. Germline V gives CDR1 LGHNA, CDR2 YSLEER. TCRdb's table, derived via immunoSEQ multiplex PCR, lists solely in-frame clones and lacks some. The table includes approximately 360,000 clones, 83% detected once. Treatment indicated: roughly 18 received Ad26.COV2.S at low or high dose, single or two shots; 5 received placebo; per-sample allocation not given. Vaccine and placebo recipients were sampled on day 63 after the first injection. Spike of the Wuhan-strain SARS-CoV-2 was expressed by an Ad26 vector, which formed the vaccine.

This TCR was recovered from a person aged 18 to 65 who received the Ad26.COV2.S COVID-19 vaccine or a placebo. The chain joins TRBV4-3 to TRBJ2-4; a weak D match, TRBD2 (6 bases). This specimen was peripheral blood, taken in a trial of Ad26.COV2.S vaccine versus placebo. As DNA, the CDR3 is TGCGCCAGCAGCCAAGGGGGGGAAAACATTCAGTACTTC. Its translation is CASSQGGENIQYF.